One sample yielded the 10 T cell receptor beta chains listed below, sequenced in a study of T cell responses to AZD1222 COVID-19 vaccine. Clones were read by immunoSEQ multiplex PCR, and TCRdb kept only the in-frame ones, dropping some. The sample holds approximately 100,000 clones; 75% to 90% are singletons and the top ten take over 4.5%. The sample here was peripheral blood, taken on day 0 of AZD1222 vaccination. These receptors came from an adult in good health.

The CDR3 sequence: CASSPDDSNQPQHF. CDR3 nucleotide sequence: TGTGCCAGCAGTCCCGACGACAGCAATCAGCCCCAGCATTTT. The rearrangement uses TRBV3-1 (or the pseudogene TRBV3-2) and TRBJ1-5; D is ambiguous. CDR3 length: 14 residues. The germline CDR1 and CDR2 sequences are LGHDT and YNNKEL (reference sequence). With 6 bases removed from V and 1 base from J, the gap between germline ends came to 10 bases.

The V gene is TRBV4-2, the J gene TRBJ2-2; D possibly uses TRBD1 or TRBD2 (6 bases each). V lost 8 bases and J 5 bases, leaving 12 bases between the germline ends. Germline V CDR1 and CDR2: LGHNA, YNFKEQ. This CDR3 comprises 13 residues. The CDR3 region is CASRGRDTGELFF. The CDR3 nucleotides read TGTGCCAGCCGGGGGCGGGATACCGGGGAGCTGTTTTTT.

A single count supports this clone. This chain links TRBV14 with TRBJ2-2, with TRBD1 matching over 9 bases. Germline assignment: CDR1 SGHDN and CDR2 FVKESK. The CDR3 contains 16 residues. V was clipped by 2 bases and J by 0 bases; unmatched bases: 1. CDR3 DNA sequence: TGTGCCAGCAGCCAAAGACAGGGGGCGAACACCGGGGAGCTGTTTTTT. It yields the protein CASSQRQGANTGELFF.

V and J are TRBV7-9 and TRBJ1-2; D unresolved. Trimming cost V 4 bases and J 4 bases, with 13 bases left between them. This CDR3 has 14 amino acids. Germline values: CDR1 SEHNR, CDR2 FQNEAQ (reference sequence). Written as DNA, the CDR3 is TGTGCCAGCAGCTCCCCGGGCAGTGGCTATGGCTACACCTTC. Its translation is CASSSPGSGYGYTF. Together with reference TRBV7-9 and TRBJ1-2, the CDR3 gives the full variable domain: DTGVSQNPRHKITKRGQNVTFRCDPISEHNRLYWYRQTLGQGPEFLTYFQNEAQLEKSRLLSDRFSAERPKGSFSTLEIQRTEQGDSAMYLCASSSPGSGYGYTFGSGTRLTVV.

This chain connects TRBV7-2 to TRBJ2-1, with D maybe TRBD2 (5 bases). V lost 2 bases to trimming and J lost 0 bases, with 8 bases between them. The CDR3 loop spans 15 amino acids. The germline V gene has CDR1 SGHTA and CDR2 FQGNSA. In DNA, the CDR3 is TGTGCCAGCAGCTTACACGCGGGCTCCTACAATGAGCAGTTCTTC. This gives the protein CASSLHAGSYNEQFF.

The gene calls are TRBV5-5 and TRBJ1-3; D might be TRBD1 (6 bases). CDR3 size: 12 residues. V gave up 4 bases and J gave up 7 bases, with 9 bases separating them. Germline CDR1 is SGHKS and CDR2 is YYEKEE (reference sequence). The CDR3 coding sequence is TGTGCCAGCAGCGCCACAGGGAACACCATATATTTT. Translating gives CASSATGNTIYF.

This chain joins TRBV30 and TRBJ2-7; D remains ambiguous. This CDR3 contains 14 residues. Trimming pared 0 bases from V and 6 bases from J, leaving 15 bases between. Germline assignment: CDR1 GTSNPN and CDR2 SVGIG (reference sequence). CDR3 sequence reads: CAWSVSRRDGEQYF. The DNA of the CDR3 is TGTGCCTGGAGTGTATCCCGCCGCGACGGCGAGCAGTACTTC. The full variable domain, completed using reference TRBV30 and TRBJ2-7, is SQTIHQWPATLVQPVGSPLSLECTVEGTSNPNLYWYRQAAGRGLQLLFYSVGIGQISSEVPQNLSASRPQDRQFILSSKKLLLSDSGFYLCAWSVSRRDGEQYFGPGTRLTVT.

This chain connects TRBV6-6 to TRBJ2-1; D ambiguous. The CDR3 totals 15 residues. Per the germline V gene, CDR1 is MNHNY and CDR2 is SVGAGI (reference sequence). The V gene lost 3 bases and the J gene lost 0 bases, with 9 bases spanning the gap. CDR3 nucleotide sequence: TGTGCCAGCAGTTATTCCGGGTTCTCCTACAATGAGCAGTTCTTC. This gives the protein CASSYSGFSYNEQFF.

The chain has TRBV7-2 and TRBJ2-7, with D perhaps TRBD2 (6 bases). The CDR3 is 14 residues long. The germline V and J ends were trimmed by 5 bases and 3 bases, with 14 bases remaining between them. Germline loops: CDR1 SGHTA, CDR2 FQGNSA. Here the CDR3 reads CASSLGPGDYEQYF. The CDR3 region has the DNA TGTGCCAGCAGCCTCGGACCGGGGGACTACGAGCAGTACTTC.

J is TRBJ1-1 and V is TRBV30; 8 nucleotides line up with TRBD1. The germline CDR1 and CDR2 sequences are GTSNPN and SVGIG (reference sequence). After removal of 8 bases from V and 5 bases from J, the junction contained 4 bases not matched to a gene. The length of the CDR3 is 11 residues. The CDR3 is CATDRATEAFF. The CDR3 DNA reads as TGTGCCACGGACAGGGCGACTGAAGCTTTCTTT. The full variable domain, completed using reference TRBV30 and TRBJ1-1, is SQTIHQWPATLVQPVGSPLSLECTVEGTSNPNLYWYRQAAGRGLQLLFYSVGIGQISSEVPQNLSASRPQDRQFILSSKKLLLSDSGFYLCATDRATEAFFGQGTRLTVV.